The next 3 T cell receptor beta chains were all read from a single sample in a study of cytomegalovirus exposure and HLA in healthy donors. Primers for the PCR totalled 60 Vbeta and 13 Jbeta. Profiled with immunoSEQ multiplex PCR; TCRdb holds only in-frame clones, not every one. The data hold some 98,000 clones, with roughly 76% observed a single time. Material: PBMCs. These receptors were obtained from a human donor in good health.

The J gene is TRBJ1-2, the V gene TRBV7-8; no clear D gene. Germline V gives CDR1 SGHVS, CDR2 FQNEAQ. Trimming removed 3 bases from V and 8 bases from J, with 16 bases in between. The CDR3 is made up of 14 amino acids. The CDR3 DNA follows: TGTGCCAGCAGCTTCCGGAGATTGGATTCGGGCTACACCTTC. It specifies CASSFRRLDSGYTF.

The chain is built from TRBV5-5 and TRBJ1-1; tentative D call: TRBD1 (6 bases). This CDR3 contains 16 residues. Germline lookup yields CDR1 SGHKS and CDR2 YYEKEE (reference sequence). The germline V and J ends were trimmed by 0 bases and 0 bases, with 12 bases remaining between them. The CDR3 reads CASSLAYRQVNTEAFF. The CDR3 DNA reads as TGTGCCAGCAGCTTGGCCTACCGACAGGTGAACACTGAAGCTTTCTTT.

The chain recombines TRBV9 with TRBJ2-3; D perhaps matches TRBD2 (5 bases). Trimming pared 4 bases from V and 8 bases from J, leaving 20 bases between. This CDR3 spans 15 amino acids. The germline CDR1 and CDR2 sequences are SGDLS and YYNGEE. The CDR3 spells CASSIEGQRLATQYF. The CDR3 coding sequence is TGTGCCAGCAGCATCGAGGGCCAGCGGCTAGCTACGCAGTATTTT.